This T cell receptor (beta chain) was observed in a study of cytomegalovirus exposure and HLA in healthy donors. For the study at large: Tens of millions of unique TCRs, all from HLA-typed donors, were included in an early release of the data. General observations from the study: Later analysis suggested links between common viral pathogens and several top significant clusters.

The length of the CDR3 is 13 residues. V dropped 2 bases and J dropped 0 bases, with 6 bases sitting between them. Germline lookup yields CDR1 SGHDT and CDR2 YYEEEE. Details on this clone: The antigen is unknown.

The study ran its PCR with 60 Vbeta and 13 Jbeta primers. Clones were sequenced by immunoSEQ multiplex PCR, and TCRdb holds only the in-frame ones, with some missing. The repertoire consists of 85,000 to 100,000 clones, with about 75% occurring once and the leading ten covering 7.1%. Donors in the study were healthy people who gave bone marrow. This rearrangement joins TRBV5-6 to TRBJ2-7; perhaps TRBD1 as D (5 bases). The sequence was collected from a man aged 35 to 55 in good health and CMV-seropositive. Specimen: PBMCs. The CDR3 sequence: CASSFDSSYEQYF. CDR3 DNA sequence: TGTGCCAGCAGCTTTGACAGCTCCTACGAGCAGTACTTC.